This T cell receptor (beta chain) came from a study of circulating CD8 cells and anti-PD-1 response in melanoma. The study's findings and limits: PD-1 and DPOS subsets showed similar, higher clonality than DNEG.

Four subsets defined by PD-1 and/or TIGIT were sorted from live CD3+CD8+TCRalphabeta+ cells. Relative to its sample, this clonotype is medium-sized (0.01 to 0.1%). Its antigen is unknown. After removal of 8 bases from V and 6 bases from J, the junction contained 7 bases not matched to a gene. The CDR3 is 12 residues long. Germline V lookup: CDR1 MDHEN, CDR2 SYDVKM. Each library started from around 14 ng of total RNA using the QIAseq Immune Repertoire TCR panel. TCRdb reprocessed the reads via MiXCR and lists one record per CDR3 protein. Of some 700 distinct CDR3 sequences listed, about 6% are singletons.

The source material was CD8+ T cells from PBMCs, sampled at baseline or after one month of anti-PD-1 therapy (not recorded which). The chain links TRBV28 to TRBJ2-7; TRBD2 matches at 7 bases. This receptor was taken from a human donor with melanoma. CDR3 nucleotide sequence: TGTGCCAGCGGGAGGGAGGAGAGCGAGCAGTACTTC. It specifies CASGREESEQYF.